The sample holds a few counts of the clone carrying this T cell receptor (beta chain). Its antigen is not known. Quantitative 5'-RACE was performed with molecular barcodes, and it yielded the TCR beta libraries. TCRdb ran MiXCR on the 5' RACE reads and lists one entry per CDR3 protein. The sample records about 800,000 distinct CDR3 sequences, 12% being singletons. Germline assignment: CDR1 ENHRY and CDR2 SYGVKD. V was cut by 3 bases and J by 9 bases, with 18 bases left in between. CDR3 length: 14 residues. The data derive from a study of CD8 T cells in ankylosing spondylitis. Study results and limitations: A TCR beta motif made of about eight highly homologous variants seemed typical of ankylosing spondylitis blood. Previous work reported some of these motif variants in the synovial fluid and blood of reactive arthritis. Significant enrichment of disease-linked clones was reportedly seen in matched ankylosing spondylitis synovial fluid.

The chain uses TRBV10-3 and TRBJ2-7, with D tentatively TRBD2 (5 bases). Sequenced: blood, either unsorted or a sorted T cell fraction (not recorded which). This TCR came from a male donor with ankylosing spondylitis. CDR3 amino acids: CAISDRRDDRWQYF. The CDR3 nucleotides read TGTGCCATCAGTGACCGACGGGATGACCGCTGGCAGTACTTC.